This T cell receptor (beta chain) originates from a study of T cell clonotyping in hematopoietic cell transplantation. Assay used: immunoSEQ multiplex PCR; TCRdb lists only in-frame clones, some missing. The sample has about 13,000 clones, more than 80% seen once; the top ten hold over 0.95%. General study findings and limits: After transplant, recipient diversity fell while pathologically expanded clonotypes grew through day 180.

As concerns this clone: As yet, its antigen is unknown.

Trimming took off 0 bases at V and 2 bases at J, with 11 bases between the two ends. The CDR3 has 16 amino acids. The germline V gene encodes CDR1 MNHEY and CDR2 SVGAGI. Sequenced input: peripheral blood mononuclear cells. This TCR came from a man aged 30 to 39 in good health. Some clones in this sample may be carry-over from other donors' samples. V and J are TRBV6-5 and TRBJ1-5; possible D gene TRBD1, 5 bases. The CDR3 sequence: CASSYSRGEGNQPQHF. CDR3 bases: TGTGCCAGCAGTTACTCGAGGGGAGAAGGCAATCAGCCCCAGCATTTT.